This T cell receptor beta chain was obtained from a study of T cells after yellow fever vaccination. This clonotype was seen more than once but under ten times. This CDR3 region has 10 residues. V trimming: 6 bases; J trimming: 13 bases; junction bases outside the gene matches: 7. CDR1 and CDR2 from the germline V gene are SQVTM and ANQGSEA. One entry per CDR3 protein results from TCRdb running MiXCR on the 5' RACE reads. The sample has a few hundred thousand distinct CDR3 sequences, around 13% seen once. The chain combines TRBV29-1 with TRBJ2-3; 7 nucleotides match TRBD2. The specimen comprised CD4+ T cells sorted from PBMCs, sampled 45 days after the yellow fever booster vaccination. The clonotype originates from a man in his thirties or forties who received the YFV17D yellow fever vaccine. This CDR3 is CSVLTSTEYF. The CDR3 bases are TGCAGCGTCCTGACTAGCACGGAGTATTTT.